The rows below give T cell receptor beta chains drawn from one sample of a study of beta chain features in type 1 diabetes. Clones were sequenced by immunoSEQ multiplex PCR, and TCRdb holds only the in-frame ones, with some missing. Of about 250,000 clones in the sample, approximately 14% were seen once. The sequencing sample was made of naive CD4+ T cells from blood. Every receptor here comes from a woman aged 40 to 55 in good health. Both conserved end residues are part of each CDR3. A D gene is named only where the DNA matches it firmly. The size field is filled for only some rows; it gives once, few, many or a size class.

j_call: TRBJ2-4
clone_size: few
d_call: -
v_call: TRBV7-8
cdr3_aa: CASSVPGGYGNIQYF
cdr3_nt: TGTGCCAGCAGCGTCCCAGGAGGGTACGGGAACATTCAGTACTTC

j_call: TRBJ1-5
clone_size: -
d_call: TRBD1
v_call: TRBV7-9
cdr3_aa: CASSSGQGGGGNQPQHF
cdr3_nt: TGTGCCAGCAGCTCTGGACAGGGTGGGGGGGGCAATCAGCCCCAGCATTTT

j_call: TRBJ2-5
clone_size: -
d_call: -
v_call: TRBV2
cdr3_aa: CASRSSPSAVWETQYF
cdr3_nt: TGTGCCAGCAGGTCCTCCCCTAGCGCGGTATGGGAGACCCAGTACTTC

j_call: TRBJ2-2
clone_size: few
d_call: TRBD2
v_call: TRBV2
cdr3_aa: CASLRSSGVGGELFF
cdr3_nt: TGTGCCAGCTTGCGGAGCAGCGGGGTTGGCGGGGAGCTGTTTTTT

j_call: TRBJ2-3
clone_size: -
d_call: -
v_call: TRBV7-2
cdr3_aa: CASSSPWGGGVTDTQYF
cdr3_nt: TGTGCCAGCAGCTCCCCGTGGGGAGGCGGTGTAACAGATACGCAGTATTTT

j_call: TRBJ1-1
clone_size: -
d_call: -
v_call: TRBV11-2
cdr3_aa: CASRSRGGTEAFF
cdr3_nt: TGTGCCAGCAGGAGTCGTGGGGGGACTGAAGCTTTCTTT

j_call: TRBJ1-2
clone_size: once
d_call: -
v_call: TRBV27
cdr3_aa: CASRPRRTLNYGYTF
cdr3_nt: TGTGCCAGCAGACCCCGGAGGACCCTTAACTATGGCTACACCTTC

j_call: TRBJ2-3
clone_size: -
d_call: TRBD2
v_call: TRBV25-1
cdr3_aa: CASSESSGGSDTQYF
cdr3_nt: TGTGCCAGCAGTGAATCTAGCGGGGGTTCAGATACGCAGTATTTT

j_call: TRBJ2-5
clone_size: few
d_call: TRBD2
v_call: TRBV7-8
cdr3_aa: CASSLGRLTSGTQETQYF
cdr3_nt: TGTGCCAGCAGCTTAGGAAGGCTTACTAGCGGGACGCAAGAGACCCAGTACTTC

j_call: TRBJ2-5
clone_size: few
d_call: TRBD2
v_call: TRBV9
cdr3_aa: CASSVVAGREETQYF
cdr3_nt: TGTGCCAGCAGCGTAGTAGCGGGAAGGGAGGAGACCCAGTACTTC

j_call: TRBJ1-1
clone_size: few
d_call: -
v_call: TRBV5-8
cdr3_aa: CASSLTWTDMNTEAFF
cdr3_nt: TGTGCCAGCAGCTTGACTTGGACTGATATGAACACTGAAGCTTTCTTT

j_call: TRBJ2-3
clone_size: few
d_call: -
v_call: TRBV7-2
cdr3_aa: CASSLERQLSTDTQYF
cdr3_nt: TGTGCCAGCAGCTTAGAAAGACAGCTTAGCACAGATACGCAGTATTTT

j_call: TRBJ2-1
clone_size: -
d_call: TRBD1
v_call: TRBV27
cdr3_aa: CASTMDRGAYNEQFF
cdr3_nt: TGTGCCAGCACCATGGACAGGGGCGCCTACAATGAGCAGTTCTTC

j_call: TRBJ1-1
clone_size: -
d_call: -
v_call: TRBV5-4
cdr3_aa: CASSPSPADSGFTEAFF
cdr3_nt: TGTGCCAGCAGCCCGTCTCCCGCGGATAGTGGGTTCACTGAAGCTTTCTTT

j_call: TRBJ2-3
clone_size: few
d_call: TRBD1
v_call: TRBV7-9
cdr3_aa: CASSWGQFTDTQYF
cdr3_nt: TGTGCCAGCAGCTGGGGACAGTTCACAGATACGCAGTATTTT

j_call: TRBJ2-2
clone_size: few
d_call: -
v_call: TRBV9
cdr3_aa: CASSFRDLDTGELFF
cdr3_nt: TGTGCCAGCAGTTTTAGGGACTTAGACACCGGGGAGCTGTTTTTT

j_call: TRBJ2-2
clone_size: -
d_call: -
v_call: TRBV5-1
cdr3_aa: CASSLGGGGTGELFF
cdr3_nt: TGCGCCAGCAGCTTGGGGGGAGGAGGCACCGGGGAGCTGTTTTTT

j_call: TRBJ1-5
clone_size: few
d_call: -
v_call: TRBV10-3
cdr3_aa: CAISGDTSRNQPQHF
cdr3_nt: TGTGCCATCAGCGGTGACACAAGCCGCAATCAGCCCCAGCATTTT

j_call: TRBJ2-1
clone_size: few
d_call: TRBD2
v_call: TRBV4-1
cdr3_aa: CASSRELAQAHEQFF
cdr3_nt: TGCGCCAGCAGCCGCGAACTAGCGCAGGCCCATGAGCAGTTCTTC

j_call: TRBJ1-5
clone_size: few
d_call: -
v_call: TRBV2
cdr3_aa: CASSVTGNQPQHF
cdr3_nt: TGTGCCAGCAGTGTAACAGGGAATCAGCCCCAGCATTTT

j_call: TRBJ1-5
clone_size: -
d_call: TRBD1
v_call: TRBV5-5
cdr3_aa: CASSLEAGGVFNQPQHF
cdr3_nt: TGTGCCAGCAGCTTGGAGGCAGGGGGCGTCTTCAATCAGCCCCAGCATTTT

j_call: TRBJ2-3
clone_size: -
d_call: -
v_call: TRBV6-5
cdr3_aa: CASSYLLSTDTQYF
cdr3_nt: TGTGCCAGCAGTTACTTACTTAGCACAGATACGCAGTATTTT

j_call: TRBJ1-5
clone_size: few
d_call: -
v_call: TRBV5-4
cdr3_aa: CASSRAGGNQPQHF
cdr3_nt: TGTGCCAGCAGTCGAGCTGGGGGGAATCAGCCCCAGCATTTT

j_call: TRBJ1-1
clone_size: few
d_call: TRBD1
v_call: TRBV5-1
cdr3_aa: CASRKGWQGATVTEAFF
cdr3_nt: TGCGCCAGCAGGAAGGGGTGGCAGGGGGCTACGGTCACTGAAGCTTTCTTT

j_call: TRBJ1-2
clone_size: few
d_call: -
v_call: TRBV10-3
cdr3_aa: CAISEEGYTF
cdr3_nt: TGTGCCATCAGTGAGGAGGGCTACACCTTC

j_call: TRBJ2-3
clone_size: -
d_call: -
v_call: TRBV15
cdr3_aa: CATSRGGVGRTEDTQYF
cdr3_nt: TGTGCCACCAGCAGAGGGGGGGTTGGGCGGACCGAGGATACGCAGTATTTT

j_call: TRBJ1-1
clone_size: -
d_call: TRBD1
v_call: TRBV5-1
cdr3_aa: CASRDGTEHTAGAFF
cdr3_nt: TGCGCCAGCAGGGACGGGACAGAACACACTGCTGGAGCTTTCTTT

j_call: TRBJ1-2
clone_size: few
d_call: -
v_call: TRBV28
cdr3_aa: CASSYQGPERYTF
cdr3_nt: TGTGCCAGCAGTTATCAGGGGCCCGAGCGCTACACCTTC

j_call: TRBJ1-4
clone_size: few
d_call: -
v_call: TRBV19
cdr3_aa: CASHQSGEKLFF
cdr3_nt: TGTGCCAGCCACCAAAGCGGTGAAAAACTGTTTTTT

j_call: TRBJ1-3
clone_size: -
d_call: -
v_call: TRBV5-4
cdr3_aa: CASSLDRSSGNTIYF
cdr3_nt: TGTGCCAGCAGCTTGGATCGTAGTTCTGGAAACACCATATATTTT

j_call: TRBJ1-5
clone_size: -
d_call: TRBD1
v_call: TRBV9
cdr3_aa: CASSPGTGGNQPQHF
cdr3_nt: TGTGCCAGCAGCCCAGGGACAGGGGGCAATCAGCCCCAGCATTTT

j_call: TRBJ1-2
clone_size: few
d_call: TRBD1
v_call: TRBV9
cdr3_aa: CASSPSGGGTGGYTF
cdr3_nt: TGTGCCAGCAGCCCCTCAGGGGGCGGGACGGGAGGCTACACCTTC

j_call: TRBJ2-5
clone_size: -
d_call: -
v_call: TRBV29-1
cdr3_aa: CSVGSGVETQYF
cdr3_nt: TGCAGCGTTGGTTCAGGGGTGGAGACCCAGTACTTC

j_call: TRBJ1-2
clone_size: few
d_call: -
v_call: TRBV5-1
cdr3_aa: CASGGAANYGYTF
cdr3_nt: TGCGCCAGCGGCGGCGCAGCTAACTATGGCTACACCTTC

j_call: TRBJ1-5
clone_size: -
d_call: -
v_call: TRBV19
cdr3_aa: CASTTPLGGGSQPQHF
cdr3_nt: TGTGCCAGTACCACGCCACTCGGGGGGGGATCTCAGCCCCAGCATTTT

j_call: TRBJ2-6
clone_size: few
d_call: TRBD1
v_call: TRBV7-2
cdr3_aa: CASSRQGARDANVLTF
cdr3_nt: TGTGCCAGCAGCCGTCAGGGGGCCCGGGATGCCAACGTCCTGACTTTC

j_call: TRBJ2-7
clone_size: few
d_call: TRBD1
v_call: TRBV6-6
cdr3_aa: CASSQRTGGSSYEQYF
cdr3_nt: TGTGCCAGCAGCCAACGGACAGGGGGCTCCTCCTACGAGCAGTACTTC

j_call: TRBJ2-6
clone_size: -
d_call: -
v_call: TRBV7-2
cdr3_aa: CASSPLASGANVLTF
cdr3_nt: TGTGCCAGCAGCCCCCTGGCCTCTGGGGCCAACGTCCTGACTTTC

j_call: TRBJ1-1
clone_size: once
d_call: -
v_call: TRBV18
cdr3_aa: CASSPSQEMNTEAFF
cdr3_nt: TGTGCCAGCTCACCGTCACAGGAGATGAACACTGAAGCTTTCTTT

j_call: TRBJ1-5
clone_size: few
d_call: TRBD1
v_call: TRBV2
cdr3_aa: CASSDQGAGQPQHF
cdr3_nt: TGTGCCAGCAGTGATCAGGGGGCAGGGCAGCCCCAGCATTTT

j_call: TRBJ2-1
clone_size: -
d_call: TRBD2
v_call: TRBV7-2
cdr3_aa: CASIRGAGGSYNEQFF
cdr3_nt: TGTGCCAGCATCCGAGGGGCGGGGGGCTCCTACAATGAGCAGTTCTTC

j_call: TRBJ1-6
clone_size: -
d_call: -
v_call: TRBV7-2
cdr3_aa: CASSPKRNSPLHF
cdr3_nt: TGTGCCAGCAGCCCGAAGCGGAATTCACCCCTCCACTTT

j_call: TRBJ2-7
clone_size: few
d_call: TRBD2
v_call: TRBV19
cdr3_aa: CASSKTSGSYEQYF
cdr3_nt: TGTGCCAGTAGTAAGACTAGCGGATCTTACGAGCAGTACTTC

j_call: TRBJ2-7
clone_size: few
d_call: TRBD1
v_call: TRBV19
cdr3_aa: CASSAGPGTGVNYEQYF
cdr3_nt: TGTGCCAGTAGTGCAGGCCCCGGGACAGGAGTCAACTACGAGCAGTACTTC

j_call: TRBJ2-5
clone_size: -
d_call: -
v_call: TRBV9
cdr3_aa: CASSVLEGETQYF
cdr3_nt: TGTGCCAGCAGCGTTCTGGAGGGGGAGACCCAGTACTTC

j_call: TRBJ2-3
clone_size: -
d_call: -
v_call: TRBV4-1
cdr3_aa: CASSQASTDTQYF
cdr3_nt: TGCGCCAGCAGCCAAGCTAGCACAGATACGCAGTATTTT

j_call: TRBJ1-1
clone_size: -
d_call: -
v_call: TRBV10-2
cdr3_aa: CAVQMLDTEAFF
cdr3_nt: TGCGCCGTGCAGATGTTGGACACTGAAGCTTTCTTT

j_call: TRBJ1-6
clone_size: -
d_call: TRBD1
v_call: TRBV5-5
cdr3_aa: CASSLGDRAGNSPLHF
cdr3_nt: TGTGCCAGCAGCTTAGGGGACAGGGCGGGGAATTCACCCCTCCACTTT

j_call: TRBJ2-5
clone_size: few
d_call: TRBD2
v_call: TRBV7-9
cdr3_aa: CASSLSGGAFETQYF
cdr3_nt: TGTGCCAGCAGTCTTAGCGGGGGGGCGTTCGAGACCCAGTACTTC

j_call: TRBJ1-6
clone_size: -
d_call: -
v_call: TRBV9
cdr3_aa: CASSVTEDSPLHF
cdr3_nt: TGTGCCAGCAGCGTGACCGAGGATTCACCCCTCCACTTT